A single TCR beta chain is shown here with its context. Its specific antigen is unknown. No per-base quality is available; no much larger clone lies one base away. This sample is part of a study of blood T cell repertoires in COVID-19 (dated by TCRdb to 2018 to 2020). As for the study more broadly: Collaborator samples came from the United States, Italy and Spain and covered acute and convalescent phases of COVID-19. The prospective study material was composed of cDNA or gDNA derived from T cells, B-cell-depleted T cells, or PBMCs. Deeply sampled blood TCRbeta repertoires from subjects exposed to, actively infected with, or recovered from COVID-19 were included in the dataset. The repertoires were released in a freely available public database intended as a resource for research on the immune response to SARS-CoV-2. Samples were obtained from the ongoing ImmuneRACE study (first 160 participants) and from 1,254 subjects provided by 6 global collaborators. A de-identified subject ID, COVID-19 status, age in years and sex were almost always included in the sample metadata. Where available, HLA class I and class II types were taken from metadata supplied by the sample provider and were not determined by assay-based typing. Study-wide findings and limitations: The amount of clinical and demographic metadata varied by source and participant and was provided uncurated.

TCRbeta CDR3 regions were amplified from genomic DNA using the immunoSEQ Assay, a bias-controlled multiplex PCR. Under the source paper's analysis protocol: Nucleated cell counts per sample were estimated from amplification of reference gene primers within the assay. To quantify the absolute abundance of each unique TCRbeta CDR3 rearrangement, sequence reads were collapsed and filtered. For each sample, productive Simpson clonality was calculated by taking the square root of Simpson's diversity index across productive rearrangements. TCRdb took this table from immuneACCESS and kept in-frame rearrangements with V and J called. Such tables lack part of the clones; where checked against another copy, unresolved V genes explain under half of the gap, and the rest is unexplained. Clone size and the V and J calls come from that table; the DNA yielded D and trimming. Counted in this sample were about 150,000 clones; about four fifths of them appeared once. The top ten constitute over 2% of the sample.

V trim: 4 bases; J trim: 6 bases; unmatched bases: 6. Its CDR3 holds 15 amino acids, cysteine through phenylalanine. CDR3 DNA is the only sequence kept; it has 45 bases, read in frame from the first base. The germline V gene provides CDR1 MGHRA and CDR2 YSYEKL. Whole blood was collected in K2EDTA tubes by collaborating institutions according to the institutions' own protocols. Collaborator samples were shipped for TCRbeta analysis as frozen whole blood, isolated PBMCs, or DNA extracted from either sample type. The clonotype was recovered from a woman of 80 years or more with acute or convalescent COVID-19. The V and J segments used are TRBV4-1 and TRBJ1-1; 12 middle bases align to TRBD1. Material: peripheral blood. This receptor carries the CDR3 CASSPVGQGASEAFF. The nucleotide sequence reads TGCGCCAGCAGCCCAGTGGGACAGGGGGCATCTGAAGCTTTCTTT.